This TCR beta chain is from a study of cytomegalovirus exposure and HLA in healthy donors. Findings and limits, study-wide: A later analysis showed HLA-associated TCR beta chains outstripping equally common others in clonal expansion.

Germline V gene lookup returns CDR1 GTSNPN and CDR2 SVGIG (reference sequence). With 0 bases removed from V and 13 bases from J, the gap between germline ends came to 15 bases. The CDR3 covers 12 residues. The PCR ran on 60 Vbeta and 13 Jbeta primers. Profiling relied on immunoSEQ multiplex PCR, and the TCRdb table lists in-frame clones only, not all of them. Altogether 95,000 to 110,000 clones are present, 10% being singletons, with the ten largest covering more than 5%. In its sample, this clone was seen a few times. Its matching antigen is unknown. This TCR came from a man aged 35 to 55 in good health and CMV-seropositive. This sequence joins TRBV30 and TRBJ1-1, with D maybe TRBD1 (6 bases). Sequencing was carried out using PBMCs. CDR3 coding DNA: TGTGCCTGGAGTGTACTGTGGGGGCACGGTTTCTTT. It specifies CAWSVLWGHGFF.